A single T cell receptor beta chain is shown here with its context. CDR3 length: 15 amino acids. The germline gives CDR1 SGHRS, CDR2 YFSETQ. Between the trimmed V and J ends, which lost 1 base and 7 bases, there was a span of 17 bases. The sample comes from a study of blood T cell repertoires in COVID-19. The overall study: Donors in the United States, Italy and Spain gave samples during acute or convalescent COVID-19. PBMCs, B-cell-depleted T cells, or T cells provided the cDNA or gDNA that made up the material.

Authors' data handling: By means of reference gene primer amplification, nucleated cell counts were estimated. The data were produced by immunoSEQ multiplex PCR, yet TCRdb's version contains in-frame clones alone and is incomplete. The D gene and trimming were derived from the DNA, and the V and J assignments and clone size from that table. The sample contains 150,000 to 200,000 clones, about 85% of which appear only once. The sequence came from a man between 70 and 80 years old with active or convalescent COVID-19. This sequence joins TRBV5-1 and TRBJ1-2; D unclear. The source material was peripheral blood. CDR3 sequence: CASSLSRTYSGGYTF. CDR3 coding DNA: TGCGCCAGCAGCTTGAGTCGGACTTATTCGGGTGGCTACACCTTC.